The text below deals with one T cell receptor (beta chain). Antigen unknown. The junction differs from germline at one of its ends, possibly a read error. This sample is drawn from a study of post-analysis software for immune sequencing data. General study results and limits: By F measure, strong co-clustering occurred among samples prepared in the same batch. Controls showed significantly higher normalized Chao1 diversity than did multiple sclerosis patients.

Unique molecular identifiers had been added to the TCR beta cDNA libraries. TCRdb independently ran MiXCR on the PCR reads; one entry per CDR3 protein. The sample records some 700,000 distinct CDR3 sequences, 59% being singletons. The clonotype comes from a girl aged 2 to 10 with multiple sclerosis. Sample: blood.

Here the CDR3 DNA reads TGTGCCAGCAGCCGGACTAGCTACCATGAGCAGTTCTTC. Its translation: CASSRTSYHEQFF. The chain combines TRBV14 with TRBJ2-1; 8 bases match TRBD2. The CDR3 sequence is 13 residues long. Germline V CDR1 and CDR2: SGHDN, FVKESK.